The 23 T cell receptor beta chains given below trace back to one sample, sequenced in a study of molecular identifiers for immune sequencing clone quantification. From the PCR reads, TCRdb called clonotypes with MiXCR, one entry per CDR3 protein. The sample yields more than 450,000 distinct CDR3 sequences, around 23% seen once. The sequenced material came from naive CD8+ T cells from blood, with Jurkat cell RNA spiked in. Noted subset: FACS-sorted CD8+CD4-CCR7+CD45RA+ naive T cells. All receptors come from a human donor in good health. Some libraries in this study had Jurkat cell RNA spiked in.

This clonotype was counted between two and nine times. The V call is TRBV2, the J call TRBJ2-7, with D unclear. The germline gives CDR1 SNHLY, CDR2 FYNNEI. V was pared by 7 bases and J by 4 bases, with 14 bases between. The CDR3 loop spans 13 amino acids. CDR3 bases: TGTGCCAGCAATCGGGTCGACGTGTACGAGCAGTACTTC. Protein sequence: CASNRVDVYEQYF.

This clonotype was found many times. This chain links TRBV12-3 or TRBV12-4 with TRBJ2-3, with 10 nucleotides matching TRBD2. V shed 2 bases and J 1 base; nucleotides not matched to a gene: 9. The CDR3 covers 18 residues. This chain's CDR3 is CASSLPPPSGGGTDTQYF. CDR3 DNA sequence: TGTGCCAGCAGTTTACCGCCCCCTAGCGGGGGTGGCACAGATACGCAGTATTTT.

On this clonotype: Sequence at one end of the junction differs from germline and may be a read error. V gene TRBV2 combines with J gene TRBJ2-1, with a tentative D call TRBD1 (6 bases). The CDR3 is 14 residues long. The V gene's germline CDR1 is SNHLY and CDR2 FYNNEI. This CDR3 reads CASSEAGQYNEQFF. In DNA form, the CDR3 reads TGTGCCAGCAGCGAAGCTGGACAGTACAATGAGCAGTTCTTC.

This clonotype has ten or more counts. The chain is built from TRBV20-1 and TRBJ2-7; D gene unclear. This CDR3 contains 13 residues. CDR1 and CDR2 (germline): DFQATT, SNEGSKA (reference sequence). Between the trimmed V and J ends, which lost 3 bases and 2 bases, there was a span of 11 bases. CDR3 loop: CSARSQATYEQYF. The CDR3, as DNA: TGCAGTGCTAGGTCGCAGGCTACCTACGAGCAGTACTTC.

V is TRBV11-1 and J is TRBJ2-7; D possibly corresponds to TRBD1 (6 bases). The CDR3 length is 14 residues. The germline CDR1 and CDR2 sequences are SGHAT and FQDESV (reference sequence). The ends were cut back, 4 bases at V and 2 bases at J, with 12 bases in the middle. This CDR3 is CASSSMTGTYEQYF. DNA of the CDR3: TGTGCCAGCAGCTCTATGACAGGAACCTACGAGCAGTACTTC.

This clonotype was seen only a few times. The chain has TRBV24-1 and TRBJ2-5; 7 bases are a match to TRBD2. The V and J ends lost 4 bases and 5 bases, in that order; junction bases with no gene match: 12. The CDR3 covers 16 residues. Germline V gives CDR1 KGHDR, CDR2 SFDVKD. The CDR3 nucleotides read TGTGCCACCAGTGACCCAGCGGGAAACAGCGGGGAGACCCAGTACTTC. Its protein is CATSDPAGNSGETQYF.

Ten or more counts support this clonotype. The CDR3, as DNA: TGTGCCAGCAGCCACTTGGACGCGGCCAACTACGAGCAGTACTTC. As protein: CASSHLDAANYEQYF. The chain combines TRBV12-3 or TRBV12-4 with TRBJ2-7; D remains ambiguous. CDR3 size: 15 residues. V dropped 6 bases and J dropped 3 bases, with 18 bases sitting between them.

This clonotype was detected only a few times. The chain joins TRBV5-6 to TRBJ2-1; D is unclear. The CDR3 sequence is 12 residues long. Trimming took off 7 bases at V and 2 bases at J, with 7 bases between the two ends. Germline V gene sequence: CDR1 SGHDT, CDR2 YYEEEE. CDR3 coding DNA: TGTGCCAGCGGCCCCCCCTACAATGAGCAGTTCTTC. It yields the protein CASGPPYNEQFF.

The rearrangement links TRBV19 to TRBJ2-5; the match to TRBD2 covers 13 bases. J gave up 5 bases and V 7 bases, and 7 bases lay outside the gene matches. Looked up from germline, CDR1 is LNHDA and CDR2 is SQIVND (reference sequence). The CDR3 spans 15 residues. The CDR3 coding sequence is TGTGCCAGTACTGGACTAGCGGGAGTATTCGAGACCCAGTACTTC. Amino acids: CASTGLAGVFETQYF.

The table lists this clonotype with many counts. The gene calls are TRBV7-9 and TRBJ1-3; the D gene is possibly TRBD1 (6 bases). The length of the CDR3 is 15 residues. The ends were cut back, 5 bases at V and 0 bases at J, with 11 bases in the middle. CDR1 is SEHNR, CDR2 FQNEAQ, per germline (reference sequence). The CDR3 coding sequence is TGTGCCAGCAGCCCCCAGGGGAGCTCTGGAAACACCATATATTTT. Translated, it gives CASSPQGSSGNTIYF.

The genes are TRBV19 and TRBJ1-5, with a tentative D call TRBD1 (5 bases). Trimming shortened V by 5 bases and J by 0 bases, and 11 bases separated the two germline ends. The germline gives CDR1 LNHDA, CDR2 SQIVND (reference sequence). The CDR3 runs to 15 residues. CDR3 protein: CASSLTDYSNQPQHF. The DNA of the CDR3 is TGTGCCAGTAGTTTGACAGACTATAGCAATCAGCCCCAGCATTTT.

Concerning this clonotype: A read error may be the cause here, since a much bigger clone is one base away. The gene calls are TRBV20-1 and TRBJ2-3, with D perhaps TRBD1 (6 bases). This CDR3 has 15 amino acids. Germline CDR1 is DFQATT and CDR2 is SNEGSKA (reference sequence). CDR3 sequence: CSAPDEDRHTATQYF. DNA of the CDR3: TGCAGTGCTCCAGATGAGGACAGACACACAGCTACGCAGTATTTT.

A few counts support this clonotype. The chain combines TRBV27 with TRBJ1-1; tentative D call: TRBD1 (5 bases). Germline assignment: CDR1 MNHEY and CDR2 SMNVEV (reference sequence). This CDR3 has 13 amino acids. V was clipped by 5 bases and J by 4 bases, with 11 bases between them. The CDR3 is CASSTQGVTEAFF. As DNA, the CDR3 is TGTGCCAGCAGTACCCAGGGAGTCACTGAAGCTTTCTTT.

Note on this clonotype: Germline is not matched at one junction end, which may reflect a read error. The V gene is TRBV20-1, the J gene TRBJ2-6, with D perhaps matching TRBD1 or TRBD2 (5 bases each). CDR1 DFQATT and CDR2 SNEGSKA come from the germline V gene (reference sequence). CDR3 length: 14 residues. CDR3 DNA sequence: TGCAGTGCTCGACTACCGGCTGGGGCCAACGTCCAGACTTTC. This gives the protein CSARLPAGANVQTF.

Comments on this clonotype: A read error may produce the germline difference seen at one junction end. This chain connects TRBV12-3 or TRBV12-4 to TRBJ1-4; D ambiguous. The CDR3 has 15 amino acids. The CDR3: CASNLARALNEKLFF. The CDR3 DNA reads TGTGCCAGCAATTTAGCCCGGGCCCTTAATGAAAAACTGTTTTTT.

This CDR3 is CASGTCEPPYF. The DNA of the CDR3 is TGTGCTAGTGGGACGTGTGAGCCTCCGTACTTC. The chain links TRBV12-5 to TRBJ2-5; D remains unclear. Germline CDR1 is LGHNT and CDR2 is FRNRAP. Trimming pared 6 bases from V and 13 bases from J, leaving 15 bases between. There are 11 residues in the CDR3.

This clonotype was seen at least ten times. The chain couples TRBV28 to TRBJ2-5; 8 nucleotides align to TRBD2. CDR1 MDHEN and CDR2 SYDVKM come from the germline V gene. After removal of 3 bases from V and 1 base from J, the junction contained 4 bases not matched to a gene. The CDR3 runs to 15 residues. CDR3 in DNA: TGTGCCAGCAGTTTTAGCGGGGTGGTCCAAGAGACCCAGTACTTC. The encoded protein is CASSFSGVVQETQYF.

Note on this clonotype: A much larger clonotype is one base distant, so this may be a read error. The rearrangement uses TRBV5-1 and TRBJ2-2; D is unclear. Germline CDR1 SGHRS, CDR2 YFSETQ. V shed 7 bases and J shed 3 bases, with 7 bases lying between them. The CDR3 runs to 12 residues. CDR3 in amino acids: CASYTYTGELFF. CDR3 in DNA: TGCGCCAGCTACACATACACCGGGGAGCTGTTTTTT. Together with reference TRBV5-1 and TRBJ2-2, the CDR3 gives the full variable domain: KAGVTQTPRYLIKTRGQQVTLSCSPISGHRSVSWYQQTPGQGLQFLFEYFSETQRNKGNFPGRFSGRQFSNSRSEMNVSTLELGDSALYLCASYTYTGELFFGEGSRLTVL.

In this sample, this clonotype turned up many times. The CDR3 reads CASSQGDGRGLNTDTQYF. Written as DNA, the CDR3 is TGCGCCAGCAGCCAAGGGGATGGGAGGGGGCTTAACACAGATACGCAGTATTTT. V and J are TRBV4-1 and TRBJ2-3; the D call may be TRBD1 or TRBD2 (7 bases each). The V gene lost 1 base and the J gene lost 2 bases, with 19 bases spanning the gap. This CDR3 is 18 amino acids long. The germline gives CDR1 MGHRA, CDR2 YSYEKL.

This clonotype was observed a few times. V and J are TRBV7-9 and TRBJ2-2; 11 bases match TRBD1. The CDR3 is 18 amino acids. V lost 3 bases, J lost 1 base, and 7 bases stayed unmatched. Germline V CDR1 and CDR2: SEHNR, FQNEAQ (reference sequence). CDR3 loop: CASSFWTGGLKNTGELFF. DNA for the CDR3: TGTGCCAGCAGCTTCTGGACAGGGGGCTTAAAGAACACCGGGGAGCTGTTTTTT.

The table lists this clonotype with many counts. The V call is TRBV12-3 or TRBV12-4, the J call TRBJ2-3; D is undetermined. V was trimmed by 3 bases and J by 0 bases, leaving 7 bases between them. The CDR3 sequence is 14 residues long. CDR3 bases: TGTGCCAGCAGTTTCGCCTCTAGCACAGATACGCAGTATTTT. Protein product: CASSFASSTDTQYF.

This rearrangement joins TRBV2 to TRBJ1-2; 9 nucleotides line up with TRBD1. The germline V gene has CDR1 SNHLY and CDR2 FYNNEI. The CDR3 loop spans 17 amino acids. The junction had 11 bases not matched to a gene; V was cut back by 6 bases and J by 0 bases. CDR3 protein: CASRLPGGQGSNYGYTF. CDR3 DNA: TGTGCCAGCAGGCTTCCGGGGGGACAGGGTTCTAACTATGGCTACACCTTC.

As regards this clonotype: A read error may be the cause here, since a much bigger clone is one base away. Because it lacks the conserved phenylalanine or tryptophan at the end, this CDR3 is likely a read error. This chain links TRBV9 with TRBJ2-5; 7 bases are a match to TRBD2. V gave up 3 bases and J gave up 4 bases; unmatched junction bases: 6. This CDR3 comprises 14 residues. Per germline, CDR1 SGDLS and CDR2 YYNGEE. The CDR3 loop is CASSDAIAGETQYS. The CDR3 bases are TGTGCCAGCAGCGATGCGATAGCGGGAGAGACCCAGTACTCC.